A single sample gave rise to the 11 T cell receptor beta chains below, sequenced in a study of blood T cell repertoires in COVID-19 (dated by TCRdb to the early 2020s). Library method: the immunoSEQ multiplex PCR assay. This is the immuneACCESS table as TCRdb keeps it, with only in-frame sequences that have V and J called. A part of the clones is gone; compared with another copy, unresolved V genes explain less than half, and the rest is unexplained. The sample table records about 130,000 clones; around four fifths of these occur just once. Approximately 12% of the sample rests with the top ten. The sample consisted of peripheral blood. These receptors were taken from a man in his sixties with acute or convalescent COVID-19.

This chain links TRBV11-2 with TRBJ2-1; 10 bases agree with TRBD2. CDR1 and CDR2 from the germline V gene are SGHAT and FQNNGV. The CDR3 is made up of 18 amino acids. Germline trimming cut 6 bases from V and 2 bases from J; bases unmatched to any gene: 13. CDR3 coding DNA: TGTGCCAGCAGGGGAGCTAGCGGGAGTTTAACACCCTACAATGAGCAGTTCTTC. Encoded protein: CASRGASGSLTPYNEQFF.

The rearrangement links TRBV19 to TRBJ1-4, with TRBD1 matching 11 bases. The CDR3 is made up of 15 amino acids. Germline CDR1 LNHDA, CDR2 SQIVND (reference sequence). Unmatched junction bases numbered 6, after V lost 7 bases and J lost 5 bases. CDR3 coding DNA: TGTGCCAGTACCCATGGGGACAGGGGGAATGAAAAACTGTTTTTT. Translation gives CASTHGDRGNEKLFF.

The chain joins TRBV5-1 to TRBJ2-5; 9 bases line up with TRBD1. This CDR3 contains 14 residues. Trimming cost V 1 base and J 5 bases; bases outside gene matches: 3. From germline, CDR1 is SGHRS and CDR2 YFSETQ. This CDR3 reads CASSLTGGPETQYF. The DNA for the CDR3 is TGCGCCAGCAGCTTGACAGGGGGCCCGGAGACCCAGTACTTC. Filled out from reference TRBV5-1 and TRBJ2-5, the complete variable domain reads KAGVTQTPRYLIKTRGQQVTLSCSPISGHRSVSWYQQTPGQGLQFLFEYFSETQRNKGNFPGRFSGRQFSNSRSEMNVSTLELGDSALYLCASSLTGGPETQYFGPGTRLLVL.

This clone is a singleton in its sample. V and J are TRBV5-1 and TRBJ1-1, with 8 positions matching TRBD1. The junction had 11 bases not matched to a gene; V was cut back by 9 bases and J by 1 base. The CDR3 is 15 amino acids. From germline, CDR1 is SGHRS and CDR2 YFSETQ. CDR3 sequence reads: CATQLGTGPNTEAFF. The CDR3 DNA follows: TGCGCCACCCAGCTCGGGACAGGACCGAACACTGAAGCTTTCTTT.

The chain links TRBV5-1 to TRBJ2-1; D is possibly TRBD1 (5 bases). V dropped 0 bases and J dropped 1 base, with 14 bases sitting between them. The CDR3 covers 17 residues. The germline V gene encodes CDR1 SGHRS and CDR2 YFSETQ. The CDR3 nucleotides are TGCGCCAGCAGCTTGGCTTGGGTAGGGGTATCCTACAATGAGCAGTTCTTC. Its translation: CASSLAWVGVSYNEQFF.

V and J are TRBV28 and TRBJ1-2; possibly TRBD1 for D (6 bases). Germline assignment: CDR1 MDHEN and CDR2 SYDVKM. Trimming left V 5 bases short and J 4 bases short, with 14 bases between. There are 14 residues in the CDR3. The CDR3 protein is CASSGGAVPYGYTF. CDR3 DNA sequence: TGTGCCAGCAGTGGGGGCGCGGTCCCCTATGGCTACACCTTC.

The chain recombines TRBV4-1 with TRBJ2-7, with 7 nucleotides matching TRBD1. The CDR3 is 16 residues long. After removal of 5 bases from V and 4 bases from J, the junction contained 14 bases not matched to a gene. In germline, CDR1 is MGHRA, CDR2 YSYEKL. The CDR3 nucleotides read TGCGCCAGCAGCACGAGAGGGCCAGGGGGTCCTTACGAGCAGTACTTC. This gives the protein CASSTRGPGGPYEQYF.

The rearrangement uses TRBV3-1 (or the pseudogene TRBV3-2) and TRBJ2-2; 12 bases match TRBD2. Germline V gene sequence: CDR1 LGHDT, CDR2 YNNKEL (reference sequence). The CDR3 runs 15 residues. Trimming cost V 6 bases and J 6 bases; bases outside gene matches: 5. The CDR3 DNA is TGTGCCAGCAGTCGACTAGCGGGAGCGTCCGGGGAGCTGTTTTTT. Its protein product is CASSRLAGASGELFF.

CDR3 sequence reads: CASSPSGGSSGNTIYF. The CDR3 DNA reads as TGTGCCAGCTCACCATCGGGGGGCTCCTCTGGAAACACCATATATTTT. The gene calls are TRBV18 and TRBJ1-3; D perhaps matches TRBD1 (6 bases). Germline V gene lookup returns CDR1 KGHSH and CDR2 LQKENI. V was trimmed by 2 bases and J by 0 bases, leaving 11 bases between them. The CDR3 loop spans 16 amino acids.

The chain is built from TRBV29-1 and TRBJ2-2, with 8 bases aligning to TRBD1. The CDR3 contains 15 residues. The germline CDR1 and CDR2 sequences are SQVTM and ANQGSEA. Trimming took 7 bases from V and 3 from J; bases not matched to a gene: 10. The CDR3 protein is CSATRQGLDTGELFF. The CDR3 DNA is TGCAGCGCGACGCGACAGGGGTTGGACACCGGGGAGCTGTTTTTT.

The rearrangement links TRBV5-1 to TRBJ1-6; D uncertain. With 0 bases removed from V and 7 bases from J, the gap between germline ends came to 5 bases. Germline V lookup: CDR1 SGHRS, CDR2 YFSETQ. The CDR3 contains 13 residues. Here the CDR3 reads CASSLVVNSPLHF. In DNA form, the CDR3 reads TGCGCCAGCAGCTTGGTCGTAAATTCACCCCTCCACTTT.